In its sample, the clone carrying this T cell receptor (beta chain) was seen once. This sample is part of a study of PD-1 blockade in classical Hodgkin lymphoma. CDR3 length: 14 residues. CDR1 is SGHNT and CDR2 is YYREEE in the germline V gene (reference sequence). Trimming removed 0 bases at V and 6 bases at J, with 12 bases between. Every patient was affected by relapse after autologous stem cell transplantation, while exposure to brentuximab vedotin was not uniform. Researchers used magnetic negative selection to pull out pure CD4+ T cells from thawed PBMCs. Produced via immunoSEQ multiplex PCR; TCRdb's table is partial and in-frame only. The repertoire holds tens of thousands of clones, with approximately 90% as singletons.

Sequenced material: CD4+ T cells from blood, taken at baseline. The chain joins TRBV5-4 to TRBJ1-1; D unclear. The receptor was isolated from a human donor with classical Hodgkin lymphoma. The CDR3 is CASSLEAEAAEAFF. CDR3 bases: TGTGCCAGCAGCTTGGAGGCGGAGGCGGCTGAAGCTTTCTTT.